This passage covers 6 T cell receptor beta chains from one sample sequenced in a study of T cells in Graves' hyperthyroidism and ophthalmopathy. What was amplified from RNA transcripts were TCR beta CDR3 regions. When the TCR CDR3 underwent first-round RT-PCR, the HTBI primer set was used. Using its own MiXCR run on the multiplex PCR reads, TCRdb lists one record per CDR3 protein. The table records 200,000 to 250,000 distinct CDR3 sequences, about 17% of them present only once. The source material was blood. The source of these receptors is a woman under 30 with Graves' ophthalmopathy.

Only a few counts were recorded for this clonotype. A clone one base away is much larger, so this may be a read error. V and J are TRBV5-1 and TRBJ1-1; D unclear. Germline CDR1 and CDR2: SGHRS and YFSETQ. There are 12 residues in the CDR3. The CDR3 region is CAGSLAGVTAFF. The CDR3 coding sequence is TGCGCCGGCAGCTTGGCCGGGGTCACGGCTTTCTTT. The whole variable domain, remainder taken from reference TRBV5-1 and TRBJ1-1, is KAGVTQTPRYLIKTRGQQVTLSCSPISGHRSVSWYQQTPGQGLQFLFEYFSETQRNKGNFPGRFSGRQFSNSRSEMNVSTLELGDSALYLCAGSLAGVTAFFGQGTRLTVV.

Many counts were recorded for this clonotype. J is TRBJ2-7 and V is TRBV10-1; D gene ambiguous. Trimming removed 3 bases at V and 5 bases at J, with 11 bases between. The CDR3 covers 13 residues. The V gene's germline CDR1 is WNHNN and CDR2 SYGVQD (reference sequence). The CDR3 spells CASSDRTLDEQYF. In DNA, the CDR3 is TGCGCCAGCAGTGATAGGACCTTGGACGAGCAGTACTTC.

The CDR3: CASSLSQGVYGYTF. In DNA, the CDR3 is TGTGCCAGCAGTTTATCGCAGGGGGTCTATGGCTACACCTTC. The genes are TRBV28 and TRBJ1-2; 7 bases map to TRBD1. Germline lookup yields CDR1 MDHEN and CDR2 SYDVKM. After removal of 1 base from V and 4 bases from J, the junction contained 3 bases not matched to a gene. This CDR3 has 14 residues.

This clonotype was counted ten times or more. This chain links TRBV20-1 with TRBJ1-1; 7 nucleotides agree with TRBD1. J lost 8 bases, V lost 2 bases, and 5 bases had no gene match. The CDR3 length is 12 residues. The V gene's germline CDR1 is DFQATT and CDR2 SNEGSKA (reference sequence). The CDR3 region is CSARRQGYEAFF. CDR3 sequence (DNA): TGCAGTGCTAGACGACAGGGATACGAAGCTTTCTTT.

Comment on this clonotype: With a much larger clone just one base away, this may be a read error. The V call is TRBV7-6, the J call TRBJ2-5; perhaps TRBD1 as D (6 bases). This CDR3 has 14 amino acids. Germline CDR1 and CDR2: SGHVS and FNYEAQ. CDR3 nucleotide sequence: TGTGCCAGCGGCTTAAACAGGGTAAAAGAGACCCAGTACTTC. Protein sequence: CASGLNRVKETQYF.

This clonotype was picked up many times. The chain has TRBV12-5 and TRBJ2-5, with a tentative D call TRBD1 (5 bases). The CDR3 runs to 17 residues. Germline assignment: CDR1 LGHNT and CDR2 FRNRAP. V shed 2 bases and J shed 1 base, with 17 bases lying between them. The CDR3 bases are TGTGCTAGTGGTTTGCACCTCGGCAGGGTGGGCCAAGAGACCCAGTACTTC. It codes for CASGLHLGRVGQETQYF.